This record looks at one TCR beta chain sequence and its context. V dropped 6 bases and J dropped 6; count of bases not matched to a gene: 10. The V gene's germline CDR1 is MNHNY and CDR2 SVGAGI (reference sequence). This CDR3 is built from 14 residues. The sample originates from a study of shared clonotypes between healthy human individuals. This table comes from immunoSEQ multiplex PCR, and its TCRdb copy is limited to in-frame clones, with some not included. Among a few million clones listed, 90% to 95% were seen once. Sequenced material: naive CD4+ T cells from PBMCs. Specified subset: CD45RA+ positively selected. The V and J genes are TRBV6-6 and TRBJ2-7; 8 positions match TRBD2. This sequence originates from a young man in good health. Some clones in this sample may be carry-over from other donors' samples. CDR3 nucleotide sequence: TGTGCCAGCAGCCTGACTAGCGTGAGCGGCGAGCAGTACTTC. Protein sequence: CASSLTSVSGEQYF.